These 8 T cell receptor beta chains share one sample of origin, sequenced in a study of blood T cell repertoires in COVID-19. Libraries were prepared by immunoSEQ multiplex PCR; TCRdb keeps only in-frame clonotypes and omits some of them. The sample includes fewer than 65,000 clones, 65% to 90% of them seen just once. The source material was peripheral blood. Receptor source: a human donor in a cohort sampled during active COVID-19.

The chain joins TRBV28 to TRBJ2-1, with TRBD2 identical over 9 bases. Trimming at V came to 6 bases and at J to 8 bases, leaving 11 bases not matched to a gene. This CDR3 spans 15 amino acids. Per the germline V gene, CDR1 is MDHEN and CDR2 is SYDVKM. CDR3 protein: CASREGLASVDEQFF. For the CDR3, the DNA is TGTGCCAGCAGGGAAGGACTAGCGTCTGTGGATGAGCAGTTCTTC.

The chain is built from TRBV15 and TRBJ2-7, with D possibly being TRBD1 (6 bases). CDR1 is LNHNV, CDR2 YYDKDF, per germline (reference sequence). This CDR3 region has 14 residues. Trimming took 1 base from V and 4 from J, leaving 11 bases between them. This CDR3 reads CATSRGGGVYEQYF. The CDR3 DNA reads as TGTGCCACCAGCAGAGGAGGGGGTGTGTACGAGCAGTACTTC. The entire variable domain, with the rest obtained from reference TRBV15 and TRBJ2-7, is as follows: DAMVIQNPRYQVTQFGKPVTLSCSQTLNHNVMYWYQQKSSQAPKLLFHYYDKDFNNEADTPDNFQSRRPNTSFCFLDIRSPGLGDTAMYLCATSRGGGVYEQYFGPGTRLTVT.

The gene calls are TRBV5-1 and TRBJ2-1; 9 nucleotides agree with TRBD2. There are 15 residues in the CDR3. V lost 0 bases and J lost 8; bases outside the gene matches: 6. Germline CDR1 reads SGHRS; CDR2 reads YFSETQ. CDR3 protein: CASSLGGGGVYEQFF. In DNA, the CDR3 is TGCGCCAGCAGCTTGGGCGGCGGGGGGGTCTATGAGCAGTTCTTC.

The V gene is TRBV10-1, the J gene TRBJ2-7; 8 bases line up with TRBD1. Germline CDR1 WNHNN, CDR2 SYGVQD (reference sequence). The CDR3 has 17 residues. V shed 1 base and J 1 base; nucleotides not matched to a gene: 9. CDR3 in DNA: TGCGCCAGCAGTGAGTATCGGACAGGGAGTAGATCCTACGAGCAGTACTTC. Its translation is CASSEYRTGSRSYEQYF.

This clone was seen a few times. This chain joins TRBV7-9 and TRBJ1-2; D may be TRBD1 (6 bases). V was clipped by 5 bases and J by 8 bases, with 15 bases between them. CDR3 length equals 13 residues. Germline-derived CDR1 and CDR2 are SEHNR and FQNEAQ (reference sequence). The CDR3 sequence: CASSPSRGGGYTF. The CDR3 region has the DNA TGTGCCAGCAGCCCCTCTCGGGGGGGCGGCTACACCTTC.

This rearrangement joins TRBV10-3 to TRBJ1-2; D is ambiguous. CDR1 ENHRY and CDR2 SYGVKD come from the germline V gene. The CDR3 runs to 13 residues. The V and J ends lost 3 bases and 7 bases respectively, with 12 bases between them. CDR3 in DNA: TGTGCCATCAGTGAAAGGCTAGAGGGTGGCTACACCTTC. Protein product: CAISERLEGGYTF.

In its sample, this clone was seen once. J is TRBJ1-2 and V is TRBV27, with 9 bases aligning to TRBD1. This CDR3 contains 13 residues. Germline V gives CDR1 MNHEY, CDR2 SMNVEV (reference sequence). V shed 6 bases and J 7 bases; nucleotides not matched to a gene: 6. CDR3 DNA sequence: TGTGCCAGCAGAATCGGGACAGGGTTTGGCTACACCTTC. This sequence encodes CASRIGTGFGYTF.

This clone was counted between two and nine times. The V and J genes are TRBV6-1 and TRBJ1-6; possibly TRBD1 for D (5 bases). CDR3 length: 17 amino acids. The V gene lost 4 bases and the J gene lost 1 base, with 14 bases spanning the gap. Germline loops: CDR1 MNHNS, CDR2 SASEGT. CDR3 protein: CASSAGPGGSYNSPLHF. The CDR3 DNA follows: TGTGCCAGCAGTGCCGGACCCGGGGGTTCCTATAATTCACCCCTCCACTTT.